The rows below give T cell receptor beta chains drawn from one sample of a study of STAT5B mutations in CD4+ large granular lymphocyte leukemia. The repertoire was sequenced with immunoSEQ multiplex PCR; TCRdb's copy has only in-frame clones and lacks some. The profile shows approximately 30,000 clones, about 81% of them singletons. Sequenced input: CD4+ T cells from blood buffy coats. The receptors shown here come from a human donor in good health. The CDR3 runs from the conserved cysteine through the conserved F or W. Fields, in order: CDR3 DNA, CDR3 protein, D gene, J gene, V gene, clone size. A D gene is named only where the DNA matches it firmly. Clone size is shown for a subset of rows, as once, few, many or a class of expanded clone.

TGTGCTAGCAGCTCCGGGACAGGTTTCGAGGCCCAGTACTTC CASSSGTGFEAQYF TRBD1 TRBJ2-5 TRBV7-7 .
TGTGCCAGCAGCTTAGTCGGGCGAAATGAGCAGTTCTTC CASSLVGRNEQFF . TRBJ2-1 TRBV7-2 .
TGTGCCAGCAGCCATGGTTACAGGGACGAGCAGTACTTC CASSHGYRDEQYF . TRBJ2-7 TRBV14 few
TGTGCCAGCAGCAAAGAGGGACGGGGGCAGCGGAATTCACCCCTCCACTTT CASSKEGRGQRNSPLHF . TRBJ1-6 TRBV21-1 .
TGTGCCAGCAGGCAAGAGACCCAGTACTTC CASRQETQYF . TRBJ2-5 TRBV2 medium-sized
TGTGCCAGCAGCCTACTTTGGGCAGGGGGCACCGGGGAGCTGTTTTTT CASSLLWAGGTGELFF TRBD1 TRBJ2-2 TRBV14 .
TGCAGCGTTGCCCTGGGACATTCGAACACTGAAGCTTTCTTT CSVALGHSNTEAFF . TRBJ1-1 TRBV29-1 .
TGTGCCAGCAGCTTGGCAGGGGGAGGTAATTCACCCCTCCACTTT CASSLAGGGNSPLHF TRBD1 TRBJ1-6 TRBV5-6 .
TGTGCCAGCAGCGTAGGCAGGGGATTATCTGGAAACACCATATATTTT CASSVGRGLSGNTIYF . TRBJ1-3 TRBV9 .
TGTGCCTGGAGTGGGGCCCTCGGCAATGAGCAGTTCTTC CAWSGALGNEQFF . TRBJ2-1 TRBV30 .
TGTGCCAGCAGTGGCCGGGTTGAGCAGTACTTC CASSGRVEQYF . TRBJ2-7 TRBV2 .
TGTGCCAGCAGCCCCGGGGGCAGGGGAGATTCGGATACGCAGTATTTT CASSPGGRGDSDTQYF . TRBJ2-3 TRBV5-5 .
TGTGCCAGTAGTGTGGCCGGGGTCCTCTCCTACGAGCAGTACTTC CASSVAGVLSYEQYF . TRBJ2-7 TRBV19 .
TGTGCCACCAGCAGAGCGGCGGGCTACGAGCAGTACTTC CATSRAAGYEQYF . TRBJ2-7 TRBV15 .
TGTGCCAGCAGTTACGGGGCGGGAGAGACAGATACGCAGTATTTT CASSYGAGETDTQYF TRBD2 TRBJ2-3 TRBV5-4 .
TGTGCCTGGGATCGTCGGGCTTACGAAGCTGAAGCTTTCTTT CAWDRRAYEAEAFF . TRBJ1-1 TRBV30 few
TGTGCCAGCAAACCGTCGGGAACCTACAATGAGCAGTTCTTC CASKPSGTYNEQFF . TRBJ2-1 TRBV11-2 once
TGTGCCAGCAGTCCCTCGGGACAGGGGTGGACTGAAGCTTTCTTT CASSPSGQGWTEAFF TRBD1 TRBJ1-1 TRBV25-1 medium-sized
TGTGCCAGCAGTTTGGGGACGGGGAGGGACCGGGGAGCTGTTTTT CASSLGTGRDRGAVF TRBD2 TRBJ2-2 TRBV27 .
TGTGCCAGCAGCTCGGGAGGGACAGACAATCAGCCCCAGCATTTT CASSSGGTDNQPQHF TRBD1 TRBJ1-5 TRBV5-5 .
TGTGCCAGTAGCGACGGACAGACCTACTATGGCTACACCTTC CASSDGQTYYGYTF . TRBJ1-2 TRBV19 .
TGTGCCAGCGTGCGGACATATAATTCACCCCTCCACTTT CASVRTYNSPLHF . TRBJ1-6 TRBV2 once
TGTGCCAGCAGCCCTCATCAACAGGGCCATGGCTACACCTTC CASSPHQQGHGYTF . TRBJ1-2 TRBV7-9 .
TGCGCCAGCAGCCCCTCTGGAAACACCATATATTTT CASSPSGNTIYF . TRBJ1-3 TRBV5-1 .
TGCGCCAGCAGCACCTCTAGCACCGGGGAGCTGTTTTTT CASSTSSTGELFF . TRBJ2-2 TRBV5-1 .
TGTGCCTGGAGGCTACAGGGGGCCCATGGCTACACCTTC CAWRLQGAHGYTF TRBD1 TRBJ1-2 TRBV30 few
TGTGCCAGTAGTATCACTAGCGGGAGTACGTACAATGAGCAGTTCTTC CASSITSGSTYNEQFF TRBD2 TRBJ2-1 TRBV19 .
TGTGCCAGCAGCTTTGATACAGGCACCTACAATGAGCAGTTCTTC CASSFDTGTYNEQFF . TRBJ2-1 TRBV5-8 .
TGTGCCAGCAGCTTACCGAGACAGGACGAGCAGTACTTC CASSLPRQDEQYF . TRBJ2-7 TRBV7-8 .
TGTGCCAGCAGTCTACCGGGACAGGGGGCAGGCGAGCAGTACTTC CASSLPGQGAGEQYF TRBD1 TRBJ2-7 TRBV27 .
TGCGCCAGCAGCCGAAGGACAGCCCACGAGGAGACCCAGTACTTC CASSRRTAHEETQYF . TRBJ2-5 TRBV5-1 .
TGTGCCAGCAGCTCCCGGGGTTCGGTGGGGGCCAACGTCCTGACTTTC CASSSRGSVGANVLTF . TRBJ2-6 TRBV5-4 .
TGTGCCAGCAGACCCGACAGGGATAATCAGCCCCAGCATTTT CASRPDRDNQPQHF TRBD1 TRBJ1-5 TRBV6-1 .
TGTGCCAGCAGCCCCACTAGCCGATACACAGATACGCAGTATTTT CASSPTSRYTDTQYF . TRBJ2-3 TRBV7-9 .
TGCGCCAGCAGCTTACGACAGGGGGCGCGGACCGGGGAGCTGTTTTTT CASSLRQGARTGELFF TRBD1 TRBJ2-2 TRBV5-1 once
TGTGCCAGGAGTCAGGGGGGAGAGGAGACCCAGTACTTC CARSQGGEETQYF . TRBJ2-5 TRBV19 .
TGTGCCAGCAGCTTAGTAAGCGGGGCTAGCACAGATACGCAGTATTTT CASSLVSGASTDTQYF TRBD2 TRBJ2-3 TRBV7-2 .
TGTGCCAGCAGCTTTGGGCCGAGCGGCACAGATACGCAGTATTTT CASSFGPSGTDTQYF . TRBJ2-3 TRBV5-6 .